These T cell receptor beta chains were read from a single sample in a study of T cells after yellow fever vaccination. TCRdb independently ran MiXCR on the 5' RACE reads; one entry per CDR3 protein. Of about 130,000 distinct CDR3 sequences listed, roughly 6.7% are singletons. The source was CD4+ T cells sorted from PBMCs, collected more than 8 days after the first yellow fever vaccination. These receptors all come from a man younger than 35 who received the YFV17D yellow fever vaccine. Each CDR3 is given with its conserved first and last residue. The order of the fields is D gene, V gene, clone size, J gene, CDR3 protein, CDR3 DNA. D genes are given only for firm matches. Size is stated for part of the rows, as once, few or many counts, or as a class when the clone is expanded.

d_call: TRBD2
v_call: TRBV5-1
clone_size: many
j_call: TRBJ2-5
cdr3_aa: CASSPSGGDPETQYF
cdr3_nt: TGCGCCAGCAGCCCCAGTGGGGGGGATCCGGAGACCCAGTACTTC

d_call: -
v_call: TRBV6-1
clone_size: many
j_call: TRBJ2-1
cdr3_aa: CASRAQVAAYNEQFF
cdr3_nt: TGTGCCAGCAGAGCCCAGGTCGCGGCCTACAATGAGCAGTTCTTC

d_call: TRBD1
v_call: TRBV28
clone_size: many
j_call: TRBJ2-3
cdr3_aa: CASSLAGQGEGDTQYF
cdr3_nt: TGTGCCAGCAGCCTCGCCGGACAGGGGGAAGGGGATACGCAGTATTTT

d_call: -
v_call: TRBV10-3
clone_size: many
j_call: TRBJ2-5
cdr3_aa: CAITKDREETQYF
cdr3_nt: TGTGCCATCACGAAAGACAGAGAAGAGACCCAGTACTTC

d_call: TRBD1
v_call: TRBV12-3/TRBV12-4
clone_size: many
j_call: TRBJ1-5
cdr3_aa: CASQRQGGKQPQHF
cdr3_nt: TGTGCCAGCCAAAGACAGGGGGGCAAACAGCCCCAGCATTTT

d_call: -
v_call: TRBV20-1
clone_size: few
j_call: TRBJ1-5
cdr3_aa: CSAIDGYSNQPQHF
cdr3_nt: TGCAGTGCTATTGACGGATATAGCAATCAGCCCCAGCATTTT

d_call: -
v_call: TRBV7-9
clone_size: many
j_call: TRBJ2-2
cdr3_aa: CASSFAPPFDTGELFF
cdr3_nt: TGTGCCAGCAGCTTTGCCCCCCCTTTTGACACCGGGGAGCTGTTTTTT

d_call: -
v_call: TRBV6-5
clone_size: -
j_call: TRBJ1-6
cdr3_aa: CASSSDGVYNSPLHF
cdr3_nt: TGTGCCAGCAGTTCAGACGGTGTTTATAATTCACCCCTCCACTTT

d_call: TRBD1
v_call: TRBV7-3
clone_size: many
j_call: TRBJ2-7
cdr3_aa: CASSLRPAGGQNEQYF
cdr3_nt: TGTGCCAGCAGCTTAAGACCCGCAGGGGGCCAAAACGAGCAGTACTTC

d_call: -
v_call: TRBV5-1
clone_size: many
j_call: TRBJ2-3
cdr3_aa: CASGLDTDTQYF
cdr3_nt: TGCGCCAGTGGACTTGACACAGATACGCAGTATTTT

d_call: TRBD2
v_call: TRBV28
clone_size: -
j_call: TRBJ2-5
cdr3_aa: CASSFWGTSEETQYF
cdr3_nt: TGTGCCAGCAGTTTTTGGGGGACTAGCGAAGAGACCCAGTACTTC

d_call: -
v_call: TRBV24-1
clone_size: many
j_call: TRBJ2-3
cdr3_aa: CATSSSDTQYF
cdr3_nt: TGTGCCACCAGTTCTAGCGATACGCAGTATTTT

d_call: TRBD2
v_call: TRBV5-1
clone_size: -
j_call: TRBJ2-1
cdr3_aa: CASSLRLAGGPHEQFF
cdr3_nt: TGCGCCAGCAGCCTTAGACTAGCGGGGGGGCCCCATGAGCAGTTCTTC

d_call: -
v_call: TRBV12-3/TRBV12-4
clone_size: many
j_call: TRBJ2-1
cdr3_aa: CASSRDRNNEQFF
cdr3_nt: TGTGCCAGCAGTCGAGACAGGAACAATGAGCAGTTCTTC

d_call: -
v_call: TRBV7-2
clone_size: many
j_call: TRBJ2-3
cdr3_aa: CASTHGRQGGTDTQYF
cdr3_nt: TGTGCCAGCACTCATGGGAGGCAGGGTGGAACAGATACGCAGTATTTT

d_call: -
v_call: TRBV7-9
clone_size: many
j_call: TRBJ1-4
cdr3_aa: CASSLILDTTEKLFF
cdr3_nt: TGTGCCAGCAGCTTAATACTCGATACCACTGAAAAACTGTTTTTT

d_call: TRBD2
v_call: TRBV20-1
clone_size: many
j_call: TRBJ2-5
cdr3_aa: CSAVRGVQETQYF
cdr3_nt: TGCAGTGCAGTCCGGGGGGTTCAAGAGACCCAGTACTTC

d_call: -
v_call: TRBV20-1
clone_size: many
j_call: TRBJ2-1
cdr3_aa: CSASPASPYNEQFF
cdr3_nt: TGCAGTGCTAGTCCGGCTAGTCCCTACAATGAGCAGTTCTTC

d_call: TRBD1
v_call: TRBV19
clone_size: many
j_call: TRBJ2-7
cdr3_aa: CASSISKGTGIYEQYF
cdr3_nt: TGTGCCAGTAGTATCTCCAAGGGGACAGGTATTTACGAGCAGTACTTC

d_call: TRBD1
v_call: TRBV7-2
clone_size: -
j_call: TRBJ2-5
cdr3_aa: CASSSAGQGRETQYF
cdr3_nt: TGTGCCAGCAGCTCCGCGGGACAGGGGAGGGAGACCCAGTACTTC

d_call: -
v_call: TRBV5-5
clone_size: -
j_call: TRBJ2-7
cdr3_aa: CARSHGRDNEQYF
cdr3_nt: TGTGCCAGGAGCCATGGGCGGGATAACGAGCAGTACTTC

d_call: -
v_call: TRBV12-3/TRBV12-4
clone_size: many
j_call: TRBJ1-3
cdr3_aa: CASSFPANGVNTIYF
cdr3_nt: TGTGCCAGCAGTTTCCCGGCAAACGGGGTAAACACCATATATTTT

d_call: -
v_call: TRBV15
clone_size: many
j_call: TRBJ2-7
cdr3_aa: CATSRQRAYEQYF
cdr3_nt: TGTGCCACCAGCAGACAGAGAGCCTACGAGCAGTACTTC

d_call: TRBD1
v_call: TRBV6-1
clone_size: many
j_call: TRBJ1-1
cdr3_aa: CASSQRTGMGTEAFF
cdr3_nt: TGTGCCAGCAGTCAGAGGACAGGGATGGGCACTGAAGCTTTCTTT

d_call: -
v_call: TRBV7-9
clone_size: many
j_call: TRBJ2-3
cdr3_aa: CASSLGRGRTDTQYF
cdr3_nt: TGTGCCAGCAGCTTAGGACGGGGGCGCACAGATACGCAGTATTTT

d_call: -
v_call: TRBV7-8
clone_size: many
j_call: TRBJ2-3
cdr3_aa: CAGHRVDRDTQYF
cdr3_nt: TGTGCCGGACACAGGGTGGATAGAGATACGCAGTATTTT

d_call: -
v_call: TRBV7-2
clone_size: many
j_call: TRBJ2-5
cdr3_aa: CASSFRPGTQYF
cdr3_nt: TGTGCCAGCAGCTTTCGACCGGGGACCCAGTACTTC

d_call: -
v_call: TRBV5-1
clone_size: -
j_call: TRBJ2-5
cdr3_aa: CASSLEDSQETQYF
cdr3_nt: TGCGCCAGCAGCTTGGAGGACAGCCAAGAGACCCAGTACTTC

d_call: -
v_call: TRBV18
clone_size: many
j_call: TRBJ2-5
cdr3_aa: CASSPRREETQYF
cdr3_nt: TGTGCCAGCTCACCACGAAGGGAAGAGACCCAGTACTTC

d_call: -
v_call: TRBV9
clone_size: many
j_call: TRBJ1-1
cdr3_aa: CASSELGGVTEAFF
cdr3_nt: TGTGCCAGCAGCGAGCTGGGGGGAGTCACTGAAGCTTTCTTT

d_call: TRBD2
v_call: TRBV5-1
clone_size: many
j_call: TRBJ2-2
cdr3_aa: CASKLAESNTGELFF
cdr3_nt: TGCGCCAGCAAACTAGCGGAATCGAACACCGGGGAGCTGTTTTTT

d_call: -
v_call: TRBV5-1
clone_size: many
j_call: TRBJ2-3
cdr3_aa: CASSGHFGTDTQYF
cdr3_nt: TGCGCCAGCAGCGGACACTTTGGCACAGATACGCAGTATTTT

d_call: -
v_call: TRBV29-1
clone_size: few
j_call: TRBJ2-3
cdr3_aa: CSVCTVSTDTQYF
cdr3_nt: TGCAGCGTTTGCACGGTTTCGACAGATACGCAGTATTTT

d_call: TRBD2
v_call: TRBV7-9
clone_size: many
j_call: TRBJ2-3
cdr3_aa: CASSSGLAGLDTQYF
cdr3_nt: TGTGCCAGCAGCTCCGGACTAGCGGGTTTGGATACGCAGTATTTT

d_call: -
v_call: TRBV5-5
clone_size: many
j_call: TRBJ2-2
cdr3_aa: CASSSRESNTGELFF
cdr3_nt: TGTGCCAGCAGCTCCAGGGAATCGAACACCGGGGAGCTGTTTTTT

d_call: -
v_call: TRBV6-2/TRBV6-3
clone_size: many
j_call: TRBJ2-1
cdr3_aa: CASRSLSGNEQFF
cdr3_nt: TGTGCCAGCAGATCCTTAAGCGGGAATGAGCAGTTCTTC

d_call: -
v_call: TRBV5-1
clone_size: many
j_call: TRBJ2-1
cdr3_aa: CASSSGLANEQFF
cdr3_nt: TGCGCCAGCAGCTCGGGGCTAGCTAATGAGCAGTTCTTC